This entry lists 31 T cell receptor beta chains sequenced from one sample in a study of T cell responses to AZD1222 COVID-19 vaccine. Method: immunoSEQ multiplex PCR; TCRdb's copy keeps in-frame clones and lacks some. The sample yields over 40,000 clones, 65% to 85% seen once. Material: peripheral blood, obtained on day 0 of AZD1222 vaccination. These receptors all come from an adult in good health.

The rearrangement uses TRBV28 and TRBJ2-7; 8 nucleotides match TRBD2. With 7 bases clipped from V and 3 bases from J, the junction kept 8 bases outside the gene matches. CDR3 length: 14 residues. CDR1 is MDHEN and CDR2 is SYDVKM in the germline V gene. Here the CDR3 reads CASKGLAGHYEQYF. The CDR3 nucleotides are TGTGCCAGCAAGGGGCTAGCGGGCCACTACGAGCAGTACTTC. Full variable domain (rest looked up from reference TRBV28 and TRBJ2-7): DVKVTQSSRYLVKRTGEKVFLECVQDMDHENMFWYRQDPGLGLRLIYFSYDVKMKEKGDIPEGYSVSREKKERFSLILESASTNQTSMYLCASKGLAGHYEQYFGPGTRLTVT.

CDR3 nucleotides: TGTGCCAGCAGCTTGCACCCGAACACCGGGGAGCTGTTTTTT. Its protein product is CASSLHPNTGELFF. V and J are TRBV7-3 and TRBJ2-2; D is uncertain. The CDR3 runs to 14 residues. The V end lost 3 bases, the J end lost 0 bases, and 5 bases lay between the germline ends. Germline V gene data show CDR1 as SGHTA and CDR2 as FQGTGA.

V usage is TRBV11-2 and J usage is TRBJ2-1, with D unclear. This CDR3 region has 17 residues. The germline V gene has CDR1 SGHAT and CDR2 FQNNGV. Trimming pared 0 bases from V and 2 bases from J, leaving 14 bases between. The CDR3 sequence is CASSLDDGLSAYNEQFF. The CDR3 nucleotides read TGTGCCAGCAGCTTAGATGATGGGCTTTCAGCCTACAATGAGCAGTTCTTC.

The V call is TRBV5-6, the J call TRBJ1-1, with TRBD1 as a possible D gene (6 bases). The ends were cut back, 4 bases at V and 1 base at J, with 8 bases in the middle. The CDR3 runs 13 residues. CDR1 SGHDT and CDR2 YYEEEE come from the germline V gene. The CDR3 region has the DNA TGTGCCAGCAGCAGGACAGCGAACACTGAAGCTTTCTTT. Its protein is CASSRTANTEAFF.

The V gene is TRBV28, the J gene TRBJ2-7, with 9 bases fitting TRBD2. The CDR3 contains 14 residues. Germline lookup yields CDR1 MDHEN and CDR2 SYDVKM. The J segment lost 2 bases and the V segment lost 2 bases, leaving 1 base of the junction unmatched. The CDR3 sequence is CASSLSGGTYEQYF. The CDR3 DNA reads as TGTGCCAGCAGTTTAAGCGGGGGGACCTACGAGCAGTACTTC.

The V call is TRBV4-2, the J call TRBJ2-7, with 7 bases fitting TRBD2. V trimming: 2 bases; J trimming: 2 bases; junction bases outside the gene matches: 9. Germline V gives CDR1 LGHNA, CDR2 YNFKEQ. The CDR3 sequence is 16 residues long. The CDR3 is CASSQRRGSVAYEQYF. The CDR3 region has the DNA TGTGCCAGCAGCCAACGCCGCGGGAGCGTGGCCTACGAGCAGTACTTC.

The gene calls are TRBV19 and TRBJ1-4, with TRBD1 as a possible D gene (5 bases). Germline values: CDR1 LNHDA, CDR2 SQIVND (reference sequence). The ends were cut back, 5 bases at V and 0 bases at J, with 13 bases in the middle. The CDR3 totals 16 residues. For the CDR3, the DNA is TGTGCCAGTAGTTCGAGTCCGGGGGCAACTAATGAAAAACTGTTTTTT. Residues: CASSSSPGATNEKLFF. Together with reference TRBV19 and TRBJ1-4, the CDR3 gives the full variable domain: DGGITQSPKYLFRKEGQNVTLSCEQNLNHDAMYWYRQDPGQGLRLIYYSQIVNDFQKGDIAEGYSVSREKKESFPLTVTSAQKNPTAFYLCASSSSPGATNEKLFFGSGTQLSVL.

The rearrangement joins TRBV4-3 to TRBJ1-2, with D perhaps TRBD1 (6 bases). V was cut by 0 bases and J by 5 bases, with 13 bases left in between. The CDR3 has 15 amino acids. Germline CDR1 LGHNA, CDR2 YSLEER. The CDR3 here is CASSQDPPGTYGYTF. CDR3 in DNA: TGCGCCAGCAGCCAAGATCCTCCCGGGACATATGGCTACACCTTC.

In DNA, the CDR3 is TGTGCCAGCAGCGACGGACAGACATCGGCTGGCTACACCTTC. Translation: CASSDGQTSAGYTF. The J gene is TRBJ1-2, the V gene TRBV5-6, with a tentative D call TRBD1 (6 bases). This CDR3 comprises 14 residues. Germline lookup yields CDR1 SGHDT and CDR2 YYEEEE. V was trimmed by 4 bases and J by 7 bases, leaving 17 bases between them.

The chain couples TRBV18 to TRBJ2-2, with D possibly TRBD2 on 6 matching bases. The CDR3 spans 17 residues. V was clipped by 3 bases and J by 0 bases, with 14 bases between them. Germline lookup yields CDR1 KGHSH and CDR2 LQKENI. CDR3 sequence reads: CASSPSPPGANTGELFF. In DNA form, the CDR3 reads TGTGCCAGCTCACCTTCCCCACCGGGAGCGAACACCGGGGAGCTGTTTTTT.

This clone was picked up one time. The rearrangement uses TRBV6-5 and TRBJ1-2, with D hard to call. From germline, CDR1 is MNHEY and CDR2 SVGAGI. V shed 4 bases and J shed 1 base, with 10 bases lying between them. There are 14 residues in the CDR3. The CDR3 region is CASSLARNNYGYTF. CDR3 sequence (DNA): TGTGCCAGCAGTTTGGCAAGAAATAACTATGGCTACACCTTC.

The chain joins TRBV5-8 to TRBJ2-1, with 13 bases identical to TRBD2. CDR3 size: 15 residues. CDR1 is SGHTS and CDR2 is YDEGEE in the germline V gene. The V gene end was trimmed by 2 bases and the J gene end by 8 bases; junction bases not matched to a gene: 4. CDR3 DNA sequence: TGTGCCAGCAGCTTTACTAGCGGGAGGGTCCATGAGCAGTTCTTC. It codes for CASSFTSGRVHEQFF.

The chain couples TRBV6-5 to TRBJ2-5; D call uncertain. Trimming took 6 bases from V and 2 from J, leaving 13 bases between them. CDR1 and CDR2 (germline): MNHEY, SVGAGI. The CDR3 is 14 amino acids. This CDR3 reads CASRPDWGQETQYF. The CDR3 DNA sequence: TGTGCCAGCAGACCCGATTGGGGTCAAGAGACCCAGTACTTC.

The CDR3 nucleotides read TGTGCCAGTAGTATCGGACAGCCCAATCAGCCCCAGCATTTT. This sequence encodes CASSIGQPNQPQHF. The J gene is TRBJ1-5, the V gene TRBV19, with D possibly matching TRBD1 (6 bases). This CDR3 is built from 14 residues. Germline lookup yields CDR1 LNHDA and CDR2 SQIVND (reference sequence). Trimming took 3 bases from V and 3 from J, leaving 9 bases between them.

This sequence joins TRBV30 and TRBJ2-3, with 9 bases identical to TRBD2. V was clipped by 8 bases and J by 6 bases; unmatched bases: 12. This CDR3 has 14 amino acids. Germline lookup yields CDR1 GTSNPN and CDR2 SVGIG (reference sequence). CDR3 loop: CAAVASGIKDTQYF. DNA of the CDR3: TGTGCCGCCGTGGCTAGCGGGATTAAGGATACGCAGTATTTT.

The gene calls are TRBV5-1 and TRBJ1-1; 12 nucleotides align to TRBD1. The trim removed 0 bases at V and 6 bases at J, leaving 6 bases unmatched. In germline, CDR1 is SGHRS, CDR2 YFSETQ. CDR3 size: 16 residues. CDR3 amino acids: CASSLATGQGASEAFF. The CDR3 coding sequence is TGCGCCAGCAGCTTGGCCACGGGACAGGGGGCTTCTGAAGCTTTCTTT.

The gene calls are TRBV4-1 and TRBJ2-3; D may be TRBD1 or TRBD2 (7 bases each). In germline, CDR1 is MGHRA, CDR2 YSYEKL. This CDR3 region has 16 residues. V was cut by 0 bases and J by 3 bases, with 13 bases left in between. CDR3 in DNA: TGCGCCAGCAGCCAAGATCAGGGGGGGAGAACAGATACGCAGTATTTT. As protein: CASSQDQGGRTDTQYF.

The chain is built from TRBV7-2 and TRBJ2-2; no clear D gene. The germline CDR1 and CDR2 sequences are SGHTA and FQGNSA. V lost 3 bases to trimming and J lost 2 bases, with 1 base between them. The CDR3 totals 12 residues. CDR3 DNA sequence: TGTGCCAGCAGCTTCAACACCGGGGAGCTGTTTTTT. Amino acid sequence: CASSFNTGELFF. The full variable domain, its missing parts supplied by reference TRBV7-2 and TRBJ2-2, is GAGVSQSPSNKVTEKGKDVELRCDPISGHTALYWYRQSLGQGLEFLIYFQGNSAPDKSGLPSDRFSAERTGGSVSTLTIQRTQQEDSAVYLCASSFNTGELFFGEGSRLTVL.

The rearrangement links TRBV7-3 to TRBJ1-1; D call uncertain. Deletions cut 3 bases from V and 1 base from J, with 6 bases between. Germline CDR1 and CDR2: SGHTA and FQGTGA. There are 13 residues in the CDR3. The CDR3 DNA reads as TGTGCCAGCAGCTTCGCACGGAACACTGAAGCTTTCTTT. Translating gives CASSFARNTEAFF.

This chain connects TRBV9 to TRBJ2-2; D unresolved. CDR1 and CDR2 (germline): SGDLS, YYNGEE. There are 15 residues in the CDR3. V was pared by 4 bases and J by 5 bases, with 15 bases between. CDR3 bases: TGTGCCAGCAGCTCCACCCCGGGCCGAACCGGGGAGCTGTTTTTT. This encodes CASSSTPGRTGELFF.

The chain couples TRBV9 to TRBJ2-1; 11 positions agree with TRBD2. Germline lookup yields CDR1 SGDLS and CDR2 YYNGEE. Trimming took 0 bases from V and 7 from J; bases not matched to a gene: 12. This CDR3 is built from 18 residues. CDR3 DNA sequence: TGTGCCAGCAGCGTAGCTCCCTACACTAGCGGGAGTTATAATGAGCAGTTCTTC. Its protein product is CASSVAPYTSGSYNEQFF.

The chain combines TRBV28 with TRBJ1-2, with D perhaps TRBD1 (5 bases). The CDR3 extends over 12 amino acids. Trimming removed 6 bases from V and 4 bases from J, with 9 bases in between. The V gene's germline CDR1 is MDHEN and CDR2 SYDVKM. The CDR3 loop reads CASRTGVYGYTF. In DNA form, the CDR3 reads TGTGCCAGCAGAACAGGCGTCTATGGCTACACCTTC.

V and J are TRBV30 and TRBJ1-4; D gene unclear. CDR3 size: 12 residues. Germline loops: CDR1 GTSNPN, CDR2 SVGIG (reference sequence). V was clipped by 3 bases and J by 7 bases, with 9 bases between them. CDR3 region: CAWREVGEKLFF. Here the CDR3 DNA reads TGTGCCTGGAGAGAAGTGGGTGAAAAACTGTTTTTT.

The chain recombines TRBV3-1 (or the pseudogene TRBV3-2) with TRBJ1-4, with D perhaps matching TRBD1 (5 bases). The V end was cut by 6 bases, the J end by 3 bases, with 11 bases between. The CDR3 runs to 14 residues. The germline V gene has CDR1 LGHDT and CDR2 YNNKEL (reference sequence). CDR3 in DNA: TGTGCCAGCAGGGGCAGGGCATCTAATGAAAAACTGTTTTTT. This encodes CASRGRASNEKLFF.

The J gene is TRBJ2-3, the V gene TRBV18; D is possibly TRBD1 (6 bases). Germline CDR1 reads KGHSH; CDR2 reads LQKENI. Trimming removed 4 bases from V and 12 bases from J, with 14 bases in between. The CDR3 is 12 amino acids. The CDR3, as DNA: TGTGCCAGCTCACTGATCCGGGACATCCAGTATTTT. Translating it yields CASSLIRDIQYF.

The rearrangement joins TRBV2 to TRBJ2-1; D might be TRBD1 or TRBD2, each matching 5 bases. This CDR3 region has 13 residues. Germline lookup yields CDR1 SNHLY and CDR2 FYNNEI. Trimming removed 5 bases from V and 6 bases from J, with 11 bases in between. In DNA, the CDR3 is TGTGCCAGCAGTTATGGGACGGGCAATGAGCAGTTCTTC. Encoded protein: CASSYGTGNEQFF.

The table lists this clone with a few counts. The chain combines TRBV11-2 with TRBJ1-1; a possible D gene is TRBD1 (5 bases). The germline V gene encodes CDR1 SGHAT and CDR2 FQNNGV. This CDR3 contains 18 residues. V lost 0 bases and J 0 bases, leaving 17 bases between the germline ends. As DNA, the CDR3 is TGTGCCAGCAGCTTAGATCTACTTGATGGGACTTTGAACACTGAAGCTTTCTTT. Its translation is CASSLDLLDGTLNTEAFF. Supplemented by reference TRBV11-2 and TRBJ1-1, the full variable domain reads EAGVAQSPRYKIIEKRQSVAFWCNPISGHATLYWYQQILGQGPKLLIQFQNNGVVDDSQLPKDRFSAERLKGVDSTLKIQPAKLEDSAVYLCASSLDLLDGTLNTEAFFGQGTRLTVV.

The chain combines TRBV11-2 with TRBJ1-6, with 7 bases lining up with TRBD1. Germline V gene lookup returns CDR1 SGHAT and CDR2 FQNNGV. After removal of 5 bases from V and 8 bases from J, the junction contained 6 bases not matched to a gene. CDR3 length: 14 residues. The CDR3 protein is CASSRTGRDSPLHF. In DNA form, the CDR3 reads TGTGCCAGCAGCCGGACAGGAAGAGATTCACCCCTCCACTTT. The whole variable domain, remainder taken from reference TRBV11-2 and TRBJ1-6, is EAGVAQSPRYKIIEKRQSVAFWCNPISGHATLYWYQQILGQGPKLLIQFQNNGVVDDSQLPKDRFSAERLKGVDSTLKIQPAKLEDSAVYLCASSRTGRDSPLHFGNGTRLTVT.

The genes are TRBV7-2 and TRBJ1-5; 9 positions match TRBD1. V shed 5 bases, J shed 6 bases, and the junction held 8 bases outside the gene matches. The V gene's germline CDR1 is SGHTA and CDR2 FQGNSA. This CDR3 is 15 amino acids long. CDR3 bases: TGTGCCAGCAGCGCCCACCGGGACAGGGTTCAGCCCCAGCATTTT. Encoded protein: CASSAHRDRVQPQHF.

The V call is TRBV19, the J call TRBJ2-5, with D perhaps assigned TRBD1 or TRBD2 (6 bases each). The CDR3 has 16 residues. Trimming stripped 7 bases from V and 5 bases from J, with 23 bases between. Germline CDR1 is LNHDA and CDR2 is SQIVND (reference sequence). The CDR3 bases are TGTGCCAGTACTTCGCCCAACCCGGGGGCAGGGGAGACCCAGTACTTC. It encodes CASTSPNPGAGETQYF.

The V call is TRBV21-1, the J call TRBJ2-2; no check of the table's D call, TRBD2, against the DNA was made. TRBV21-1 is given as a pseudogene. The CDR3 sequence is 15 residues long. In DNA, the CDR3 is TGTGCCAGCACGACTAGCGGGTCATTCACCGGGGAGCTGTTTTTT. Its translation: CASTTSGSFTGELFF.